This T cell receptor (beta chain) was sequenced during a study of T cell changes during pregnancy in multiple sclerosis. The data were produced by immunoSEQ multiplex PCR, yet TCRdb's version contains in-frame clones alone and is incomplete. The sample has roughly 100,000 clones; 75% to 95% are singletons. CDR1 and CDR2 (germline): SGDLS, YYNGEE. Trimming took 0 bases from V and 3 from J, leaving 6 bases between them. The CDR3 is made up of 13 amino acids. Only one count was recorded for this clone. The receptor comes from a female donor in good health, enrolled as a control in a pregnancy study. The chain couples TRBV9 to TRBJ2-5; the D is unclear. The sample was peripheral blood, taken after pregnancy. CDR3 loop: CASSVDHKETQYF. The CDR3 bases are TGTGCCAGCAGCGTAGATCACAAAGAGACCCAGTACTTC.